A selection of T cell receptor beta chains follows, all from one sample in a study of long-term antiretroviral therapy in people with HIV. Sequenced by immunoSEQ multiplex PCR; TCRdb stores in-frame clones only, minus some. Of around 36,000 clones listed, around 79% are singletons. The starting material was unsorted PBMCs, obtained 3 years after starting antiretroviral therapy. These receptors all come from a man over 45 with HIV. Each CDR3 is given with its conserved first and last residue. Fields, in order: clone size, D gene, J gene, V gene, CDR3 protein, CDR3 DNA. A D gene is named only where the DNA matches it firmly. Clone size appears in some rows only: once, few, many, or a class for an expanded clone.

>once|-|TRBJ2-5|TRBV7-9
CASSTPQETQYF
TGTGCCAGCAGCACACCCCAAGAGACCCAGTACTTC
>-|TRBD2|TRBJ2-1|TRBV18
CASSPGGSSYNEQFF
TGTGCCAGCTCCCCCGGGGGGTCATCCTACAATGAGCAGTTCTTC
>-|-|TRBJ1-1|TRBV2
CASSAAGETEAFF
TGTGCCAGCAGTGCGGCAGGGGAGACTGAAGCTTTCTTT
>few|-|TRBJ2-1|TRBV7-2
CASSIQRSEQFF
TGTGCCAGCAGCATACAGCGAAGTGAGCAGTTCTTC
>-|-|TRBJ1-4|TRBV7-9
CASSPGRPINEKLFF
TGTGCCAGCAGCCCCGGACGGCCTATCAATGAAAAACTGTTTTTT
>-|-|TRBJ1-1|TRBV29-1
CSGDWDTEAFF
TGCAGCGGTGACTGGGACACTGAAGCTTTCTTT
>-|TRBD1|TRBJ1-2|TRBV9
CASSVAPDRLGGEDGYTF
TGTGCCAGCAGCGTAGCCCCGGACAGGTTGGGGGGGGAAGATGGCTACACCTTC
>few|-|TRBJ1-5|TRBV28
CASSLNSGAQPHF
TGTGCCAGCAGTTTAAACTCCGGGGCCCAACCGCATTTT
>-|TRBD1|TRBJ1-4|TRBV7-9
CASSPRTGGYEKLFF
TGTGCCAGCAGCCCGAGGACAGGGGGTTACGAAAAACTGTTTTTT
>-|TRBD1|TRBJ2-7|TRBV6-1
CASSEAGTVTYEQYF
TGTGCCAGCAGTGAAGCGGGGACAGTTACCTACGAGCAGTACTTC
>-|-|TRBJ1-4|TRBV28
CASSEQGQNEKLFF
TGTGCCAGCAGTGAACAGGGTCAGAATGAAAAACTGTTTTTT
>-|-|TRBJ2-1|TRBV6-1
CASSEPAYNEQFF
TGTGCCAGCAGTGAGCCGGCCTACAATGAGCAGTTCTTC
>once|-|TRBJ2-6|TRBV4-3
CASSQDSGTGANVLTF
TGCGCCAGCAGCCAAGACTCGGGGACTGGGGCCAACGTCCTGACTTTC
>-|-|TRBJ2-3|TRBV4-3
CASSQDVLGPDTQYF
TGCGCCAGCAGCCAAGATGTGCTGGGGCCAGATACGCAGTATTTT
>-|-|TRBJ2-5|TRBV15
CAIQGKETQYF
TGTGCCATTCAGGGGAAAGAGACCCAGTACTTC
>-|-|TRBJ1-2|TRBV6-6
CASSYLTRGGGYTF
TGTGCCAGCAGTTACCTCACACGGGGGGGTGGCTACACCTTC
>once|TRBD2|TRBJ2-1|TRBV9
CASSAGLATYNEQFF
TGTGCCAGCAGCGCCGGACTAGCGACCTACAATGAGCAGTTCTTC
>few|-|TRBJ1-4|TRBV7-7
CASSLAGYREKLFF
TGTGCCAGCAGCTTAGCCGGGTACCGGGAAAAACTGTTTTTT
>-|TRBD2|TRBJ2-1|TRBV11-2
CASSYTSGTYNEQFF
TGTGCCAGCAGCTACACTAGCGGGACCTACAATGAGCAGTTCTTC
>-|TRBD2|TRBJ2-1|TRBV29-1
CSARTSAHNEQFF
TGCAGCGCCCGGACTAGCGCCCACAATGAGCAGTTCTTC
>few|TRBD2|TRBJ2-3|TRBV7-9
CASSFPKVAGGFSTDTQYF
TGTGCCAGCAGCTTCCCTAAGGTAGCGGGAGGGTTCAGCACAGATACGCAGTATTTT
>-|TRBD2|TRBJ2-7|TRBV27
CASTPSGTSGVYEQYF
TGTGCCAGCACCCCCTCCGGGACTAGCGGGGTCTACGAGCAGTACTTC
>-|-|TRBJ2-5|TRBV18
CASSLYSGNIETQYF
TGTGCCAGCTCTCTGTATTCAGGGAATATAGAGACCCAGTACTTC
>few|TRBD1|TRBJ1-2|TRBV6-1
CASSRQGYGYTF
TGTGCCAGCAGTAGACAGGGCTATGGCTACACCTTC
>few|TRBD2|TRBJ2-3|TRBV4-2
CASSQDPGTSGGVGVDTQYF
TGTGCCAGCAGCCAAGATCCCGGGACTAGCGGGGGGGTAGGAGTAGATACGCAGTATTTT
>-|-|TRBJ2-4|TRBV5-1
CASSLAGPDIQYF
TGCGCCAGCAGCTTGGCCGGACCAGACATTCAGTACTTC
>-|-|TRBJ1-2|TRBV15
CATIGTSRDGYTF
TGTGCCACAATCGGGACCTCTCGAGATGGCTACACCTTC
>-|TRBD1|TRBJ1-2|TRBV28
CASNSRGQGRLYGYTF
TGTGCCAGCAACTCCCGGGGACAGGGACGGCTGTATGGCTACACCTTC
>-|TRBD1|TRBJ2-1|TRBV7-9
CASSLGTGTGGGSPQFF
TGTGCCAGCAGCTTAGGCACCGGGACAGGGGGCGGTTCTCCCCAGTTCTTC
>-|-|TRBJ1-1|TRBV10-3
CAIRWDKTNTEAFF
TGTGCCATCAGATGGGACAAGACGAACACTGAAGCTTTCTTT
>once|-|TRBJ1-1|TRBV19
CASSIAGRGYTEAFF
TGTGCCAGTAGTATAGCCGGCAGGGGCTACACTGAAGCTTTCTTT
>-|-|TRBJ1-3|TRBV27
CASSLSGRAGNTIYF
TGTGCCAGCAGTTTATCTGGGAGGGCCGGAAACACCATATATTTT
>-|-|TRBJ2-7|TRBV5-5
CASSRGYTYEQYF
TGTGCCAGCAGCCGGGGGTACACCTACGAGCAGTACTTC
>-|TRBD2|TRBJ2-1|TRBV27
CASSAGTSVYNEQFF
TGTGCCAGCAGTGCCGGGACTAGCGTATACAATGAGCAGTTCTTC